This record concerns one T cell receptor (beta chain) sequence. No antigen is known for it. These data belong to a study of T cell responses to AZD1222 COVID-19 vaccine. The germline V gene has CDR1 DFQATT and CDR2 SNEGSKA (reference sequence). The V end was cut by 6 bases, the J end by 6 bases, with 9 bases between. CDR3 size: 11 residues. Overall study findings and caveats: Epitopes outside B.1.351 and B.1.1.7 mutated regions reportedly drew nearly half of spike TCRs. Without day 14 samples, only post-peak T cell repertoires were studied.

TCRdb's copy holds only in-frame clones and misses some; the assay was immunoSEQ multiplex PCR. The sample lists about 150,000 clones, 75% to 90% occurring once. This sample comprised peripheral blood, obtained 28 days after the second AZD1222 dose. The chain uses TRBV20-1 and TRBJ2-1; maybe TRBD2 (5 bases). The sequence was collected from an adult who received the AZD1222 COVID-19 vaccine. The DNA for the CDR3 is TGCAGTGCCCCGGAGGTCAATGAGCAGTTCTTC. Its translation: CSAPEVNEQFF.